This T cell receptor beta chain was recovered during a study of OX40 agonist ivuxolimab in advanced cancers. About the research overall: Partial responses were achieved by three patients: one hepatocellular carcinoma, two cutaneous melanoma. Study-level results: On average, CD8+ T cells showed a greater number of expanded clones than CD4+. Near-lowest levels of clonal expansion characterized partial responders at 0.1-3.0 mg/kg.

The data were produced by immunoSEQ multiplex PCR, yet TCRdb's version contains in-frame clones alone and is incomplete. This sample has about 35,000 clones; roughly 80% occur once, and the top ten carry 9% to 15%. In the case of this clone: Its antigen is undetermined.

The V and J ends lost 4 bases and 1 base, in that order; junction bases with no gene match: 2. Germline V CDR1 and CDR2: SGHRS, YFSETQ. CDR3 length: 15 residues. The rearrangement uses TRBV5-1 and TRBJ2-1; 10 bases line up with TRBD2. The sequencing here drew on CD4+ or CD8+ T cells sorted from blood, taken in a trial of the OX40 agonist ivuxolimab. This sequence was found in an adult with an advanced solid tumor such as melanoma, head and neck, liver or kidney cancer. Here the CDR3 DNA reads TGCGCCAGCAGCCGTAGCGGGGGGTCCTACAATGAGCAGTTCTTC. It specifies CASSRSGGSYNEQFF.